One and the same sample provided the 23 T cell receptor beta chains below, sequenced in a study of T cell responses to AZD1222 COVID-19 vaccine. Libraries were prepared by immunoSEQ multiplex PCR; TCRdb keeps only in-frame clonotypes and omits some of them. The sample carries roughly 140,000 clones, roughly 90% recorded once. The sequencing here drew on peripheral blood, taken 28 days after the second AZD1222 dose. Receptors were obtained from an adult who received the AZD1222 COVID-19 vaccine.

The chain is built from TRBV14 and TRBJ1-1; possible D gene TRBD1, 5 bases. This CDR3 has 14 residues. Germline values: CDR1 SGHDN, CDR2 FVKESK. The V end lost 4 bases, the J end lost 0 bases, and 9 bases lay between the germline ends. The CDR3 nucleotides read TGTGCCAGCAGCCTCGACAGTATGAACACTGAAGCTTTCTTT. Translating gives CASSLDSMNTEAFF.

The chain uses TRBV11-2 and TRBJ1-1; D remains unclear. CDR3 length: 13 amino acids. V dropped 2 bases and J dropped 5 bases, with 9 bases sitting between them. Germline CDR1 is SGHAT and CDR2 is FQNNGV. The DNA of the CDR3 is TGTGCCAGCAGCTTACTAACGGGTACTGAAGCTTTCTTT. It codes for CASSLLTGTEAFF. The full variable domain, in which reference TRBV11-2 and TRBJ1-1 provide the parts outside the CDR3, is EAGVAQSPRYKIIEKRQSVAFWCNPISGHATLYWYQQILGQGPKLLIQFQNNGVVDDSQLPKDRFSAERLKGVDSTLKIQPAKLEDSAVYLCASSLLTGTEAFFGQGTRLTVV.

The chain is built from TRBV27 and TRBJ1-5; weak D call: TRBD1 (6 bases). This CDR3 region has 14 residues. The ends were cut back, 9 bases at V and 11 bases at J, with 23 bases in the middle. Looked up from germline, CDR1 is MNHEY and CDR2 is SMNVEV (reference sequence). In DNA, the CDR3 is TGTGCCAGTAGAAATAGGGACACCTCAAGGGCCCAGCATTTT. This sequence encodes CASRNRDTSRAQHF.

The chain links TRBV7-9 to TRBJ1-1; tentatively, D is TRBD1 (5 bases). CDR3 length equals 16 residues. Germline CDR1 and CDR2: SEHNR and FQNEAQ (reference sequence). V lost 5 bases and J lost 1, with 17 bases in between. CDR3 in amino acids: CASSPPRRGGNTEAFF. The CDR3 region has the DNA TGTGCCAGCAGCCCTCCCCGCCGGGGGGGGAACACTGAAGCTTTCTTT.

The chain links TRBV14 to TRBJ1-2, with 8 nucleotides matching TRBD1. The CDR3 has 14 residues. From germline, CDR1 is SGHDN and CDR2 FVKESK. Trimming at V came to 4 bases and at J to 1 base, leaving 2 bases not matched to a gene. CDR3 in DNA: TGTGCCAGCAGCCCAGGGGGCGGTAACTATGGCTACACCTTC. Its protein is CASSPGGGNYGYTF.

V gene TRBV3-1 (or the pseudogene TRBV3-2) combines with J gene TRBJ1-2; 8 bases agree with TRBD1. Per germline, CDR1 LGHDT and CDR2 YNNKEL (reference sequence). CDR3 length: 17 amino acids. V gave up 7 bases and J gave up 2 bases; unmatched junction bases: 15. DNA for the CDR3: TGTGCCAGCACCTCCTCCGGGACAGGCCAAAACAACTATGGCTACACCTTC. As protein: CASTSSGTGQNNYGYTF.

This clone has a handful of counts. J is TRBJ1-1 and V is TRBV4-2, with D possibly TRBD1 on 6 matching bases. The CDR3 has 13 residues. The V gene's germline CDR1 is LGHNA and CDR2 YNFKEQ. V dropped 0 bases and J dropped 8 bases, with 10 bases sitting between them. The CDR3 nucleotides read TGTGCCAGCAGCCAAGATTCGGGGGCCGAAGCTTTCTTT. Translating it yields CASSQDSGAEAFF.

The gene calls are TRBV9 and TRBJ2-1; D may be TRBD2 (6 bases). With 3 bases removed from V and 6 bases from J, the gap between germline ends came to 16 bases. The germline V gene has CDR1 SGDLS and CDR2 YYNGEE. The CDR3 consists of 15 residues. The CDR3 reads CASSASGSGSNEQFF. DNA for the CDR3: TGTGCCAGCAGCGCCTCCGGGAGTGGTTCCAATGAGCAGTTCTTC.

The CDR3 here is CASSVGRGGYTF. Here the CDR3 DNA reads TGCGCCAGCAGTGTGGGAAGAGGGGGCTACACCTTC. The chain has TRBV10-1 and TRBJ1-2; D unclear. Germline assignment: CDR1 WNHNN and CDR2 SYGVQD (reference sequence). V was pared by 4 bases and J by 8 bases, with 11 bases between. The CDR3 is made up of 12 amino acids.

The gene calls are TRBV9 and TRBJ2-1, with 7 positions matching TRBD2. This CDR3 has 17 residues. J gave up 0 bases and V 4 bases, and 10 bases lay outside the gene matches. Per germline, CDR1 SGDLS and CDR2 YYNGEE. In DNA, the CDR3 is TGTGCCAGCAGCCCCCGGGACTATCCCAGCTCCTACAATGAGCAGTTCTTC. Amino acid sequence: CASSPRDYPSSYNEQFF.

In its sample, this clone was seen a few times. The CDR3 DNA is TGCGCCAGCAGCTACGACAGTCTCTCTGGAAACACCATATATTTT. Protein sequence: CASSYDSLSGNTIYF. The rearrangement links TRBV5-1 to TRBJ1-3; TRBD1 is a possible D gene (5 bases). Trimming removed 3 bases at V and 0 bases at J, with 10 bases between. Germline assignment: CDR1 SGHRS and CDR2 YFSETQ. The CDR3 contains 15 residues.

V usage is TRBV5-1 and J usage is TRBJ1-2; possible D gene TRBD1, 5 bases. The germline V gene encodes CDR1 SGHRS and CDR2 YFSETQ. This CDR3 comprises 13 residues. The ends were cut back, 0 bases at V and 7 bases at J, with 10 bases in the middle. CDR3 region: CASSLDGDAGYTF. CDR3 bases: TGCGCCAGCAGCTTGGACGGGGACGCTGGCTACACCTTC. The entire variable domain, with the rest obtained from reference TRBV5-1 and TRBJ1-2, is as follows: KAGVTQTPRYLIKTRGQQVTLSCSPISGHRSVSWYQQTPGQGLQFLFEYFSETQRNKGNFPGRFSGRQFSNSRSEMNVSTLELGDSALYLCASSLDGDAGYTFGSGTRLTVV.

The CDR3 reads CASRLLGNTEAFF. The CDR3 coding sequence is TGTGCCAGCCGCCTATTGGGGAACACTGAAGCTTTCTTT. V gene TRBV6-5 combines with J gene TRBJ1-1; D ambiguous. CDR3 length equals 13 residues. Germline CDR1 and CDR2: MNHEY and SVGAGI. The V and J ends lost 8 bases and 1 base respectively, with 11 bases between them.

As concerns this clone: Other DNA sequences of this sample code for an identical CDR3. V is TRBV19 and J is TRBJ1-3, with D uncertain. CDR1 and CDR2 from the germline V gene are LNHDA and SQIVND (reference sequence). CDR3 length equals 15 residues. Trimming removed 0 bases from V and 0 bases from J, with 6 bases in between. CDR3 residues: CASSIDRYSGNTIYF. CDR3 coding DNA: TGTGCCAGTAGTATAGATCGGTACTCTGGAAACACCATATATTTT.

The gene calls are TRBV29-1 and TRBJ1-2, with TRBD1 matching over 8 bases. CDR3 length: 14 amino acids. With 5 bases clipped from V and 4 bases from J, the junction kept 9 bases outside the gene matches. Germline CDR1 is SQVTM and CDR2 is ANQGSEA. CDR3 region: CSVRDRGLPYGYTF. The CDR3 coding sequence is TGCAGCGTTCGTGACAGGGGACTGCCCTATGGCTACACCTTC.

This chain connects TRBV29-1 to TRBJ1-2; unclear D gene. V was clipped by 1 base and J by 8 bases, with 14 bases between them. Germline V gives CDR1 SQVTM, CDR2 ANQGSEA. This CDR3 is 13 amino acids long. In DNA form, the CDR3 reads TGCAGCGTTGAAGTAGGCAGTGCTTCGGGCTACACCTTC. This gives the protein CSVEVGSASGYTF.

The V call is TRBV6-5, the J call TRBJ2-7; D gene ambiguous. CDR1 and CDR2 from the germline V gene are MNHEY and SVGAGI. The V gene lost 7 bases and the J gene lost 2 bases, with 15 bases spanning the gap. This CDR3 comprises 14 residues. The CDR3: CASTSGRHPYEQYF. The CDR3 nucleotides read TGTGCCAGCACCTCTGGCCGTCATCCCTACGAGCAGTACTTC.

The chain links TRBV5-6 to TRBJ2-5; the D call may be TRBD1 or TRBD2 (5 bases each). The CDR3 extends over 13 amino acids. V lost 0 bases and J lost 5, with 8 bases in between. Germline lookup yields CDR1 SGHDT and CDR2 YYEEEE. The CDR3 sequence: CASSLAGPETQYF. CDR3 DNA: TGTGCCAGCAGCTTGGCGGGGCCGGAGACCCAGTACTTC.

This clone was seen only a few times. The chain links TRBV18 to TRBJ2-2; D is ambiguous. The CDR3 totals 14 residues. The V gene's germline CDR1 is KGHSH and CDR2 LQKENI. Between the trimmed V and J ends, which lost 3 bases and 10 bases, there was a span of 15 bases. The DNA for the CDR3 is TGTGCCAGCTCACCTCAACAGCCCCTCGAGGAGCTGTTTTTT. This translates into CASSPQQPLEELFF.

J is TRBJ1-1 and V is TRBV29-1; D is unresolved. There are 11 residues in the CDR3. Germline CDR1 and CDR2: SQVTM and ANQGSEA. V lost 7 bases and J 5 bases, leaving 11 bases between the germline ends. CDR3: CSGNRGTEAFF. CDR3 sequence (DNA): TGCAGCGGGAACCGTGGGACTGAAGCTTTCTTT.

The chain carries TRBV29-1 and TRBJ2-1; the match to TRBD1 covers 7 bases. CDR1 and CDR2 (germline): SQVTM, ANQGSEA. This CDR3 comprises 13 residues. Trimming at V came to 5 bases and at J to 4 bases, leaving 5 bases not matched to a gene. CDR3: CSVWTGGYNEQFF. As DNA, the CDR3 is TGCAGCGTTTGGACAGGTGGTTACAATGAGCAGTTCTTC.

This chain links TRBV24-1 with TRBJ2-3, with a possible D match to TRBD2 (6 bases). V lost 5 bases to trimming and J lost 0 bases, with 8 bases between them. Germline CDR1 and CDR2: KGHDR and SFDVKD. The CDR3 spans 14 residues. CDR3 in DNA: TGTGCCACCAGTGCGGGGACTAGCACAGATACGCAGTATTTT. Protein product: CATSAGTSTDTQYF.

CDR3 coding DNA: TGTGCCAGCAGTTCCCCCGTGACAGGGGGCTCTGAAGCTTTCTTT. Its translation is CASSSPVTGGSEAFF. The chain combines TRBV6-5 with TRBJ1-1, with TRBD1 matching 10 bases. J was trimmed by 6 bases and V by 4 bases; bases with no gene match: 8. The CDR3 extends over 15 amino acids. Per the germline V gene, CDR1 is MNHEY and CDR2 is SVGAGI.